The 16 T cell receptor beta chains given below trace back to one sample, sequenced in a study of yellow fever vaccine responses in identical twins. TCRdb itself ran the RT-PCR reads through MiXCR, one entry per CDR3 protein. This sample has some 580 distinct CDR3 sequences, with 74% found just once. Sequences were derived from T cells from blood (PBMCs), unsorted or a sorted subset (not recorded which), sampled before or after yellow fever vaccination (not recorded which). These receptors were collected from a female donor who received the yellow fever vaccine.

The chain uses TRBV11-1 and TRBJ2-1; 7 bases match TRBD1. V was clipped by 5 bases and J by 0 bases; unmatched bases: 7. The CDR3 contains 16 residues. Germline loops: CDR1 SGHAT, CDR2 FQDESV (reference sequence). The CDR3 loop reads CASSGQGGFSYNEQFF. CDR3 in DNA: TGTGCCAGCAGCGGTCAAGGGGGCTTCTCCTACAATGAGCAGTTCTTC.

This clonotype was seen only once. CDR3 coding DNA: TGTGCCACCAGCACAGCATCAGTCGGGTATGGCTACACCTTC. As protein: CATSTASVGYGYTF. This chain joins TRBV15 and TRBJ1-2; D is uncertain. Germline-derived CDR1 and CDR2 are LNHNV and YYDKDF (reference sequence). CDR3 length: 14 residues. V lost 4 bases and J lost 5, with 14 bases in between.

The chain uses TRBV4-1 and TRBJ1-1, with D possibly TRBD1 on 5 matching bases. V dropped 2 bases and J dropped 7 bases, with 11 bases sitting between them. The CDR3 totals 13 residues. Germline assignment: CDR1 MGHRA and CDR2 YSYEKL. The CDR3 DNA reads as TGCGCCAGCAGCCAATGGGGGTCCAATGAAGCTTTCTTT. Translation gives CASSQWGSNEAFF.

This chain joins TRBV5-4 and TRBJ2-3, with D possibly being TRBD1 (6 bases). V was cut by 9 bases and J by 2 bases, with 13 bases left in between. Germline CDR1 reads SGHNT; CDR2 reads YYREEE (reference sequence). The length of the CDR3 is 13 residues. The CDR3 DNA reads TGTGCCACCGAGGACAGTCTCACAGATACGCAGTATTTT. It encodes CATEDSLTDTQYF.

This clonotype has just a few counts. The V and J genes are TRBV30 and TRBJ1-2, with D maybe TRBD1 (6 bases). Trimming shortened V by 7 bases and J by 6 bases, and 15 bases separated the two germline ends. CDR1 and CDR2 (germline): GTSNPN, SVGIG (reference sequence). The CDR3 is made up of 12 amino acids. CDR3 in DNA: TGTGCCTACCGCTGGGGGCAGGATGGCTACACCTTC. Encoded protein: CAYRWGQDGYTF.

This chain's CDR3 is CASSSGLPGPTGELFF. The CDR3 coding sequence is TGTGCCAGCAGCTCGGGTCTCCCCGGACCCACCGGGGAGCTGTTTTTT. V is TRBV11-3 and J is TRBJ2-2; no firm D call. Germline V CDR1 and CDR2: SGHNT, YENEEA. This CDR3 contains 16 residues. The V end was cut by 4 bases, the J end by 4 bases, with 16 bases between.

V is TRBV5-4 and J is TRBJ1-2; 10 nucleotides line up with TRBD1. The trim removed 3 bases at V and 4 bases at J, leaving 6 bases unmatched. Germline V CDR1 and CDR2: SGHNT, YYREEE (reference sequence). This CDR3 contains 15 residues. This CDR3 is CASSSTGGWGYGYTF. The CDR3 coding sequence is TGTGCCAGCAGCTCGACAGGGGGCTGGGGCTATGGCTACACCTTC.

The chain carries TRBV4-1 and TRBJ2-7; D not certain. The germline V gene has CDR1 MGHRA and CDR2 YSYEKL. V lost 0 bases to trimming and J lost 2 bases, with 11 bases between them. The CDR3 is made up of 15 amino acids. CDR3 amino acids: CASSQESRVPYEQYF. Here the CDR3 DNA reads TGCGCCAGCAGCCAAGAGAGTCGGGTGCCCTACGAGCAGTACTTC.

The chain has TRBV4-2 and TRBJ2-1; 7 nucleotides agree with TRBD2. This CDR3 spans 15 amino acids. The J segment lost 1 base and the V segment lost 6 bases, leaving 6 bases of the junction unmatched. Germline-derived CDR1 and CDR2 are LGHNA and YNFKEQ. CDR3: CASRAAGVSYNEQFF. For the CDR3, the DNA is TGTGCCAGCAGGGCTGCGGGGGTGTCCTACAATGAGCAGTTCTTC.

This clonotype occurred a few times. This sequence joins TRBV4-3 and TRBJ1-3, with unresolved D. V lost 1 base and J 0 bases, leaving 13 bases between the germline ends. CDR1 LGHNA and CDR2 YSLEER come from the germline V gene. This CDR3 is 17 amino acids long. The CDR3 bases are TGCGCCAGCAGCCAAGGGAACGCAGCCATCTCTGGAAACACCATATATTTT. Translating it yields CASSQGNAAISGNTIYF.

V is TRBV4-3 and J is TRBJ1-2, with a tentative D call TRBD1 (6 bases). Trimming took off 1 base at V and 5 bases at J, with 11 bases between the two ends. CDR1 and CDR2 from the germline V gene are LGHNA and YSLEER. CDR3 length: 14 amino acids. DNA of the CDR3: TGCGCCAGCAGCCAAGGACAGGAGTTATATGGCTACACCTTC. Protein: CASSQGQELYGYTF.

The chain joins TRBV10-1 to TRBJ2-1; no clear D. Germline V gives CDR1 WNHNN, CDR2 SYGVQD (reference sequence). Trimming shortened V by 5 bases and J by 0 bases, and 11 bases separated the two germline ends. This CDR3 is built from 15 residues. As DNA, the CDR3 is TGCGCCAGCAGTAAGGACCTCAGCTCCTACAATGAGCAGTTCTTC. It specifies CASSKDLSSYNEQFF.

This clonotype is classed as large (0.1 to 1%). J is TRBJ2-1 and V is TRBV4-3; TRBD2 agrees at 9 bases. The CDR3 has 16 residues. Germline-derived CDR1 and CDR2 are LGHNA and YSLEER. Trimming took 3 bases from V and 0 from J; bases not matched to a gene: 3. In DNA, the CDR3 is TGCGCCAGCAGCCAGGATAGCGGGAGCTCCTACAATGAGCAGTTCTTC. Translating gives CASSQDSGSSYNEQFF.

By frequency in the sample, this clonotype is hyperexpanded. The genes are TRBV11-3 and TRBJ2-7, with 7 bases matching TRBD2. Germline V gene data show CDR1 as SGHNT and CDR2 as YENEEA. This CDR3 spans 15 amino acids. The V segment lost 5 bases and the J segment 2 bases; nucleotides outside the gene matches: 9. CDR3 sequence reads: CASSPGLNAAYEQYV. The CDR3 region has the DNA TGTGCCAGCAGCCCGGGACTAAATGCCGCCTACGAGCAGTACGTC.

The chain couples TRBV11-1 to TRBJ2-1; the match to TRBD2 covers 7 bases. Losses at the gene ends were 3 bases for V and 5 bases for J; bases not matched to a gene: 10. The CDR3 length is 16 residues. Looked up from germline, CDR1 is SGHAT and CDR2 is FQDESV (reference sequence). The CDR3 region is CASSFPGGGINNEQFF. The DNA for the CDR3 is TGTGCCAGCAGCTTTCCCGGCGGGGGAATCAACAATGAGCAGTTCTTC.

This rearrangement joins TRBV7-6 to TRBJ1-1, with D unclear. The CDR3 contains 13 residues. Germline lookup yields CDR1 SGHVS and CDR2 FNYEAQ. The V gene lost 6 bases and the J gene lost 3 bases, with 11 bases spanning the gap. The CDR3 is CASRSGSDTEAFF. In DNA form, the CDR3 reads TGTGCCAGCAGGTCGGGGTCGGACACTGAAGCTTTCTTT. Variable domain in full (rest from reference TRBV7-6 and TRBJ1-1): GAGVSQSPRYKVTKRGQDVALRCDPISGHVSLYWYRQALGQGPEFLTYFNYEAQQDKSGLPNDRFSAERPEGSISTLTIQRTEQRDSAMYRCASRSGSDTEAFFGQGTRLTVV.